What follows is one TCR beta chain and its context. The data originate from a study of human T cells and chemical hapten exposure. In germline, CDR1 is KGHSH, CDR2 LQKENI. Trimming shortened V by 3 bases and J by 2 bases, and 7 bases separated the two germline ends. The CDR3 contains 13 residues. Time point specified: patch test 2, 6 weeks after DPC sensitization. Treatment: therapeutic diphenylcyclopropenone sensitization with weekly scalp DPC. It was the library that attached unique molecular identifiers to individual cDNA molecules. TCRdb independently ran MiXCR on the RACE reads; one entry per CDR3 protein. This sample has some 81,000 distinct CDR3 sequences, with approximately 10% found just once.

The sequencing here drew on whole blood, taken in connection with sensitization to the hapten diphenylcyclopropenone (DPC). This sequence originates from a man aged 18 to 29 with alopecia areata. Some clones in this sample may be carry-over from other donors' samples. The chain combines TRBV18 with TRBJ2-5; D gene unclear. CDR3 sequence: CASSPGSQETQYF. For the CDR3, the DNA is TGTGCCAGCTCACCGGGCAGTCAAGAGACCCAGTACTTC.